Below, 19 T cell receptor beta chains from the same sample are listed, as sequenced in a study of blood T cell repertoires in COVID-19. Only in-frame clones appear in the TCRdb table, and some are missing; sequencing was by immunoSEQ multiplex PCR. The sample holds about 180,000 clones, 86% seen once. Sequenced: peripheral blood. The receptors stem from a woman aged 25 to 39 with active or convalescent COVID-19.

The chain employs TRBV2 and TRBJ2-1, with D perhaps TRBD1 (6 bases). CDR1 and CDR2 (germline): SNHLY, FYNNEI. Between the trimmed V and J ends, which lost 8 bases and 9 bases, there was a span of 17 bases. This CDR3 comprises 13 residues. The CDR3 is CASFQQGFLEQFF. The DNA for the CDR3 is TGTGCCAGCTTCCAACAGGGCTTTCTTGAGCAGTTCTTC.

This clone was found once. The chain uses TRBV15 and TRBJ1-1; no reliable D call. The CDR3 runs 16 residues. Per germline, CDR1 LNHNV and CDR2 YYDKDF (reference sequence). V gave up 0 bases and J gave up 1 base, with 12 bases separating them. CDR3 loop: CATSRERTLKNTEAFF. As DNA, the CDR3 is TGTGCCACCAGCAGAGAGCGAACTTTAAAGAACACTGAAGCTTTCTTT.

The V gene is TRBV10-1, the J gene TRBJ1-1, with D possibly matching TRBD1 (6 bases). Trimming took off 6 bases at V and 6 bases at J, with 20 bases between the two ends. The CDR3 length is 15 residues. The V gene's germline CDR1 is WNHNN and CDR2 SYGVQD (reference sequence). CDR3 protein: CASRASDGQFAEAFF. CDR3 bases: TGCGCCAGCAGGGCCTCTGACGGACAGTTCGCTGAAGCTTTCTTT.

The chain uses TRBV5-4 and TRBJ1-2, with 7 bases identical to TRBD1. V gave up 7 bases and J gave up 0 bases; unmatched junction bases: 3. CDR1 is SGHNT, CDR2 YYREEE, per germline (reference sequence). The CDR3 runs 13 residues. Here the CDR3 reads CASWTGANYGYTF. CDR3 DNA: TGTGCCAGCTGGACAGGCGCTAACTATGGCTACACCTTC.

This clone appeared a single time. This chain's CDR3 is CASSFDSSYEQYF. CDR3 nucleotide sequence: TGTGCCAGCAGTTTCGACTCCTCCTACGAGCAGTACTTC. This chain joins TRBV28 and TRBJ2-7; D unresolved. Trimming cost V 3 bases and J 0 bases, with 6 bases left between them. The CDR3 is 13 residues long. Germline-derived CDR1 and CDR2 are MDHEN and SYDVKM. Filled out from reference TRBV28 and TRBJ2-7, the complete variable domain reads DVKVTQSSRYLVKRTGEKVFLECVQDMDHENMFWYRQDPGLGLRLIYFSYDVKMKEKGDIPEGYSVSREKKERFSLILESASTNQTSMYLCASSFDSSYEQYFGPGTRLTVT.

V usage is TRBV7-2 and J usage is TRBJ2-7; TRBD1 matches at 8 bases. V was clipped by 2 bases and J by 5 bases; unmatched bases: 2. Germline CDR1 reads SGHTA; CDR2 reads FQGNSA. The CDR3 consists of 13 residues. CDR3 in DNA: TGTGCCAGCAGCTTATCAGGGGGCAACGAGCAGTACTTC. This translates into CASSLSGGNEQYF. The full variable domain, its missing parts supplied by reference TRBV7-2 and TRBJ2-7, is GAGVSQSPSNKVTEKGKDVELRCDPISGHTALYWYRQSLGQGLEFLIYFQGNSAPDKSGLPSDRFSAERTGGSVSTLTIQRTQQEDSAVYLCASSLSGGNEQYFGPGTRLTVT.

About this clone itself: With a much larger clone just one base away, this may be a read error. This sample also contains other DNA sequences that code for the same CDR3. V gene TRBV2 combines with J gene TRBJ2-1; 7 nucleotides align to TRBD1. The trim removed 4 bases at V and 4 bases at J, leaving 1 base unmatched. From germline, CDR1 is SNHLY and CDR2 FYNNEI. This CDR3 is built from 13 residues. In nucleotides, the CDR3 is TGTGCCAGCAGTGGGGACAGTTACAATGAGCAGTTCTTC. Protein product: CASSGDSYNEQFF.

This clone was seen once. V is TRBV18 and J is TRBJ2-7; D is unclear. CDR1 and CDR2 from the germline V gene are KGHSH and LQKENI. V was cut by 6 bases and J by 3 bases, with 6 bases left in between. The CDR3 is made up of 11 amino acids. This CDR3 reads CASSPLYEQYF. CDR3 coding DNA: TGTGCCAGCTCCCCCCTCTACGAGCAGTACTTC.

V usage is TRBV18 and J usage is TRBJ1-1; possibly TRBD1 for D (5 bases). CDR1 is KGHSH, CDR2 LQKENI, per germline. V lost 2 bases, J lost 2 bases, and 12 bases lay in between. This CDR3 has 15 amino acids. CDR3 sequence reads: CASSPSGAGNTEAFF. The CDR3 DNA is TGTGCCAGCTCACCAAGCGGGGCGGGTAACACTGAAGCTTTCTTT.

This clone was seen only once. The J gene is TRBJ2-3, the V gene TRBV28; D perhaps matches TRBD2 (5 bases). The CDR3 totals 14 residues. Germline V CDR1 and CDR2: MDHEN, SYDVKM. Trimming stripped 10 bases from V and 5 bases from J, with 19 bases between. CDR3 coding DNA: TGTGCCACCATAGGACTGCAGTCCAAAGATACGCAGTATTTT. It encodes CATIGLQSKDTQYF.

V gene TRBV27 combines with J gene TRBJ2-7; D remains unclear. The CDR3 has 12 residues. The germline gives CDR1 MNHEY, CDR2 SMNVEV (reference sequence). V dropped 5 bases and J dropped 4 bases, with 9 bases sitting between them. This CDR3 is CASSPSVYEQYF. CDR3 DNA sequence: TGTGCCAGCAGTCCTTCCGTGTACGAGCAGTACTTC.

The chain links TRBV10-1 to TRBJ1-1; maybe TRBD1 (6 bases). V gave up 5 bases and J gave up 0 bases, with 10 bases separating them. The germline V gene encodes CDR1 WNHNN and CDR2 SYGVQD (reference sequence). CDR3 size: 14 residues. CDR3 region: CASSLDSLNTEAFF. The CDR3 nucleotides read TGCGCCAGCAGTCTGGACAGCTTGAACACTGAAGCTTTCTTT.

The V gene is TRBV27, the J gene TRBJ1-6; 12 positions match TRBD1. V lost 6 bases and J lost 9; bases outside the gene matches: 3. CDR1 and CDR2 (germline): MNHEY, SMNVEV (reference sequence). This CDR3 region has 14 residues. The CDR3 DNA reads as TGTGCCAGCAGCCAGGGACAGGGGGCTTCACCCCTCCACTTT. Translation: CASSQGQGASPLHF.

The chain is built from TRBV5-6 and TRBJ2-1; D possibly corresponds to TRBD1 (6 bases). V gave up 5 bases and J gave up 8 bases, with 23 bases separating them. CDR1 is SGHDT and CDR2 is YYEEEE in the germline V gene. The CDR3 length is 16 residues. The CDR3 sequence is CASSVQGRYVRDEQFF. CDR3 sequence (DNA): TGTGCCAGCAGTGTACAGGGTCGCTACGTTCGCGATGAGCAGTTCTTC.

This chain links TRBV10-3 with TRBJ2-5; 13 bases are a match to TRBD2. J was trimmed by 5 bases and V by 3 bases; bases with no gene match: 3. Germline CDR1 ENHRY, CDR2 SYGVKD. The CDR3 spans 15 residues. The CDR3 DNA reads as TGTGCCATCAGTGACAGACTAGCGGGAGGTGAGACCCAGTACTTC. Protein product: CAISDRLAGGETQYF.

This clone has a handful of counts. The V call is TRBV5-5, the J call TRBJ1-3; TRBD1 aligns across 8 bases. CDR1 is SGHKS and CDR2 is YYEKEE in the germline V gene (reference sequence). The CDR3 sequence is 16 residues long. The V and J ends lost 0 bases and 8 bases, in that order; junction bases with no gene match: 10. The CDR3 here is CASSLGPMDRADTIYF. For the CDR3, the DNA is TGTGCCAGCAGCTTGGGCCCCATGGACAGGGCGGACACCATATATTTT.

In DNA, the CDR3 is TGTGCCAGCAGTTCACTCAGAGGGTCACGGATTACGCAGTATTTT. Its protein is CASSSLRGSRITQYF. V usage is TRBV28 and J usage is TRBJ2-3, with a possible D match to TRBD2 (5 bases). The CDR3 extends over 15 amino acids. V was shortened by 4 bases and J by 8 bases, with 19 bases between the two germline ends. CDR1 is MDHEN and CDR2 is SYDVKM in the germline V gene.

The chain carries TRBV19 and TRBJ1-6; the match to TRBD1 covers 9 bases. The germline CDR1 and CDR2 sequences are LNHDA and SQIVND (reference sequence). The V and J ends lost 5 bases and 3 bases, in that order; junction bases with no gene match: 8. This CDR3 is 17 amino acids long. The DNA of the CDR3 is TGTGCCAGTAGTCGACAGGGGGAGCGGGGCTATAATTCACCCCTCCACTTT. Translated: CASSRQGERGYNSPLHF.

CDR3 bases: TGTGCCAGCACCCGGGACAGTTATACGCAGTATTTT. Translated: CASTRDSYTQYF. The chain combines TRBV12-3 or TRBV12-4 with TRBJ2-3; 7 bases are a match to TRBD1. V shed 7 bases and J 7 bases; nucleotides not matched to a gene: 5. The CDR3 is 12 amino acids.